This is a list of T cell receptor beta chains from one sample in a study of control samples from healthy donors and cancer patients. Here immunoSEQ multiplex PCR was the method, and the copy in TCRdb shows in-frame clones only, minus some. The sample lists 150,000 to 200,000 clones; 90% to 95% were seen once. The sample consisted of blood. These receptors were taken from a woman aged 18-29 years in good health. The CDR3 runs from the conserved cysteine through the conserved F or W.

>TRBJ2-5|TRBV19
CASSIGASGEKTQYF
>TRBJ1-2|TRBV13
CASSRLGQGYYGYTF
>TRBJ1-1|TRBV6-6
CASSYSSLHTEAFF
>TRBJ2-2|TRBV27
CASSRAATGELFF
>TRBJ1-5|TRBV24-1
CATSDSYSNQPQHF
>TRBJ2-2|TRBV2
CASSERETGELFF
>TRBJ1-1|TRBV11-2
CASSQSDRDEAFF
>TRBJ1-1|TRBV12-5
CASGLGYTEAFF
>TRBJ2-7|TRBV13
CASSVFLSDRRLYEQYF
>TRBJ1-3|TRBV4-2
CASSQDWGSPGGNTIYF
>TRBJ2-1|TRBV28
CASSYSGRTPWSSYNEQFF
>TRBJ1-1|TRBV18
CASSGRTNTEAFF
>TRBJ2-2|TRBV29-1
CSARSPGELFF
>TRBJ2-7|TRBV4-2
CASSPRTSSYEQYF
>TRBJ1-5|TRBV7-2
CASSLVGHSNQPQHF
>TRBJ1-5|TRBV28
CASSLLVNSGSNQPQHF
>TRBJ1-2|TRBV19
CASRRRGPSGYTF
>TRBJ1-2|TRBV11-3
CASSTGSRGYTF
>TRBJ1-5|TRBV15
CATSRVGRVNQPQHF
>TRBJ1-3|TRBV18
CASSPAVSGNTIYF
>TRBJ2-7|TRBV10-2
CASRGLAGAYEQYF
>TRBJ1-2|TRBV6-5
CASSSRGLDYGYTF
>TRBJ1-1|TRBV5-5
CASSFESGEAFF
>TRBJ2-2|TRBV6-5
CASRRQGNTGELFF
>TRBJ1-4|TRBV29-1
CSVGGGNEKLFF
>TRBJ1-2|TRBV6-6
CASSYGGGDYGYTF
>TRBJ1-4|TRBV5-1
CASSFTGGKLFF
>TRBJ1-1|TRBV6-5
CASSRQGARTEAFF